The clone carrying this TCR beta chain was seen at least ten times. This sample was taken from a study of T-cell reconstitution after alpha-beta-depleted transplantation in children. A library of TCRbeta sequences, prepared with unique molecular identifiers, was generated. TCRdb itself ran the PCR reads through MiXCR, one entry per CDR3 protein. The table shows around 93,000 distinct CDR3 sequences, with roughly 7.7% occurring only once. The CDR3 totals 14 residues. V shed 1 base and J shed 4 bases, with 9 bases lying between them. In germline, CDR1 is LGHDT, CDR2 YNNKEL (reference sequence). This material consisted of PBMCs from the stem cell graft donor, taken from the stem cell graft. V gene TRBV3-1 combines with J gene TRBJ2-3; D uncertain. This sequence was found in a human donor who donated a stem cell graft to a child with congenital amegakaryocytic thrombocytopenia. CDR3: CASSQGLSSDTQYF. Here the CDR3 DNA reads TGTGCCAGCAGCCAAGGACTTAGTTCAGATACGCAGTATTTT.